Listed here are 30 T cell receptor beta chains from one sample, sequenced in a study of T cells in Graves' hyperthyroidism and ophthalmopathy (dated by TCRdb to about 2019). The library was prepared using multiplex PCR. Instrument used: Illumina HiSeq 2000. The TCR beta CDR3 regions were amplified from RNA transcripts. For the first round of RT-PCR on the TCR CDR3, the HTBI primer set was used together with the Qiagen OneStep RT-PCR kit. TCRdb cleaned the public reads at Q25 with fastp, built clones with MiXCR and kept in-frame beta chains. Rows are unified per CDR3 protein, each entry keeping the most common DNA and genes. Across this sample there are roughly 400,000 distinct CDR3 sequences, with around 15% seen only once. The ten largest clones add up to 25% to 30% of the sample. Sequencing input: blood. These receptors came from a man between 50 and 59 years old with Graves' ophthalmopathy.

This clonotype was observed a handful of times. V gene TRBV20-1 combines with J gene TRBJ2-7; the match to TRBD2 covers 11 bases. CDR1 is DFQATT, CDR2 SNEGSKA, per germline (reference sequence). V shed 6 bases, J shed 4 bases, and the junction held 17 bases outside the gene matches. This CDR3 has 17 amino acids. For the CDR3, the DNA is TGCAGTGCCTCTGGGGGACTCAGGGGGACTAGCGGATACGAGCAGTACTTC. This codes for CSASGGLRGTSGYEQYF.

The chain carries TRBV30 and TRBJ2-1, with D possibly matching TRBD2 (5 bases). V was cut by 3 bases and J by 0 bases, with 18 bases left in between. Looked up from germline, CDR1 is GTSNPN and CDR2 is SVGIG (reference sequence). The CDR3 runs 17 residues. CDR3 protein: CAWRGAGRVSSYNEQFF. The DNA of the CDR3 is TGTGCCTGGAGAGGCGCTGGGCGGGTGAGCTCCTACAATGAGCAGTTCTTC.

This chain links TRBV12-5 with TRBJ1-1; D is ambiguous. CDR1 and CDR2 (germline): LGHNT, FRNRAP. V gave up 7 bases and J gave up 2 bases, with 17 bases separating them. This CDR3 contains 15 residues. The DNA for the CDR3 is TGTGCTAGTGAGAACTTGTCGGGCGGAAACACTGAAGCTTTCTTT. It codes for CASENLSGGNTEAFF.

This clonotype was recorded at least ten times. CDR3 loop: CASSLVQGGMNTEAFF. CDR3 DNA: TGTGCCAGCAGTTTAGTTCAGGGGGGGATGAACACTGAAGCTTTCTTT. V and J are TRBV12-3 or TRBV12-4 and TRBJ1-1, with 7 bases fitting TRBD1. Trimming removed 1 base from V and 0 bases from J; junction bases left unmatched: 5. CDR3 length equals 16 residues.

This clonotype was counted a single time. A much more abundant neighbour one base away suggests this may be a read error. The chain recombines TRBV6-1 with TRBJ2-5; 8 bases map to TRBD1. The CDR3 extends over 15 amino acids. Germline V gene lookup returns CDR1 MNHNS and CDR2 SASEGT. CDR3 coding DNA: TGTGCCAGCAGCCAGGACAGGGCAGGTGGAGAGATCCAGTACTTC. Residues: CASSQDRAGGEIQYF.

This clonotype has ten or more counts. The chain uses TRBV5-1 and TRBJ2-3; D is unresolved. V shed 0 bases and J shed 5 bases, with 16 bases lying between them. Germline CDR1 SGHRS, CDR2 YFSETQ. This CDR3 comprises 16 residues. The CDR3 here is CASSLGNSGGGDTQYF. In nucleotides, the CDR3 is TGCGCCAGCAGCTTGGGTAATTCGGGTGGCGGAGATACGCAGTATTTT.

This clonotype was counted many times. J is TRBJ2-7 and V is TRBV28; 10 bases are a match to TRBD2. Trimming removed 7 bases from V and 2 bases from J; junction bases left unmatched: 2. Germline CDR1 MDHEN, CDR2 SYDVKM. The CDR3 has 13 amino acids. The CDR3 DNA follows: TGTGCCAGCACTAGCGGGAGAACCTACGAGCAGTACTTC. Its translation: CASTSGRTYEQYF.

This clonotype has ten or more counts. This chain links TRBV2 with TRBJ2-1; D is unclear. The germline V gene encodes CDR1 SNHLY and CDR2 FYNNEI. With 6 bases removed from V and 10 bases from J, the gap between germline ends came to 19 bases. The CDR3 runs to 14 residues. The CDR3 loop reads CASRELGLAREQFF. Written as DNA, the CDR3 is TGTGCCAGCAGAGAATTGGGTTTGGCAAGGGAGCAGTTCTTC. Based on the CDR3 plus reference TRBV2 and TRBJ2-1, the full variable domain is EPEVTQTPSHQVTQMGQEVILRCVPISNHLYFYWYRQILGQKVEFLVSFYNNEISEKSEIFDDQFSVERPDGSNFTLKIRSTKLEDSAMYFCASRELGLAREQFFGPGTRLTVL.

V usage is TRBV2 and J usage is TRBJ1-5; D remains ambiguous. Germline assignment: CDR1 SNHLY and CDR2 FYNNEI. CDR3 length: 14 amino acids. Deletions cut 2 bases from V and 2 bases from J, with 7 bases between. The CDR3 here is CASSELMGNQPQHF. CDR3 nucleotides: TGTGCCAGCAGTGAACTGATGGGCAATCAGCCCCAGCATTTT.

This clonotype was recorded at least ten times. V and J are TRBV9 and TRBJ2-3; 10 bases match TRBD1. Germline assignment: CDR1 SGDLS and CDR2 YYNGEE. The CDR3 loop spans 16 amino acids. Trimming took 3 bases from V and 5 from J; bases not matched to a gene: 9. The CDR3 sequence: CASSARQGALGDTQYF. CDR3 in DNA: TGTGCCAGCAGCGCGAGACAGGGGGCGTTGGGAGATACGCAGTATTTT.

This clonotype was detected many times. This rearrangement joins TRBV11-3 to TRBJ2-2; the match to TRBD1 covers 10 bases. V trimming: 4 bases; J trimming: 5 bases; junction bases outside the gene matches: 4. The germline V gene encodes CDR1 SGHNT and CDR2 YENEEA. CDR3 length: 15 residues. For the CDR3, the DNA is TGTGCCAGCAGCTGGACAGGGGGGGCAACCGGGGAGCTGTTTTTT. Amino acid sequence: CASSWTGGATGELFF.

There are many counts of this clonotype. V usage is TRBV20-1 and J usage is TRBJ1-1; 9 bases map to TRBD1. After removal of 1 base from V and 7 bases from J, the junction contained 7 bases not matched to a gene. This CDR3 has 14 amino acids. The V gene's germline CDR1 is DFQATT and CDR2 SNEGSKA (reference sequence). The CDR3 loop is CSARARDRADEAFF. The CDR3 bases are TGCAGTGCTAGAGCCCGGGACAGGGCAGATGAAGCTTTCTTT.

The V call is TRBV3-1, the J call TRBJ2-1; TRBD2 matches at 8 bases. The J segment lost 9 bases and the V segment lost 1 base, leaving 8 bases of the junction unmatched. Germline values: CDR1 LGHDT, CDR2 YNNKEL (reference sequence). CDR3 length: 15 residues. For the CDR3, the DNA is TGTGCCAGCAGCCAAGGACCAGCGGGAGTAGGTGAGCAGTTCTTC. Amino acids: CASSQGPAGVGEQFF.

This clonotype occurred many times. J is TRBJ2-5 and V is TRBV11-3, with 13 bases identical to TRBD2. This CDR3 contains 16 residues. The germline V gene encodes CDR1 SGHNT and CDR2 YENEEA. V was clipped by 5 bases and J by 0 bases; unmatched bases: 3. As DNA, the CDR3 is TGTGCCAGCAGCCAGGGACTAGCGGGACACCAAGAGACCCAGTACTTC. The encoded protein is CASSQGLAGHQETQYF.

This clonotype occurred a few times. The chain recombines TRBV14 with TRBJ2-7; 10 bases match TRBD2. V lost 4 bases to trimming and J lost 2 bases; unmatched junction nucleotides: 5. Germline V CDR1 and CDR2: SGHDN, FVKESK. The CDR3 loop spans 15 amino acids. The CDR3 DNA sequence: TGTGCCAGCAGCCGGACTAGCGGCGTGGCCTACGAGCAGTACTTC. This codes for CASSRTSGVAYEQYF.

This clonotype was picked up a small number of times. The V and J genes are TRBV9 and TRBJ1-5; 10 bases line up with TRBD1. CDR3 size: 15 residues. The ends lost 0 bases at V and 6 bases at J; junction bases unmatched: 3. Germline lookup yields CDR1 SGDLS and CDR2 YYNGEE. The CDR3 nucleotides are TGTGCCAGCAGCGTAGGACAGGGGGCAAGTCAGCCCCAGCATTTT. This translates into CASSVGQGASQPQHF.

The V and J genes are TRBV7-3 and TRBJ2-3; 7 positions agree with TRBD1. Germline trimming cut 2 bases from V and 2 bases from J; bases unmatched to any gene: 4. Germline V gene lookup returns CDR1 SGHTA and CDR2 FQGTGA. This CDR3 spans 15 amino acids. CDR3 nucleotides: TGTGCCAGCAGCTTACGGGACAGAGTCACAGATACGCAGTATTTT. It is translated as CASSLRDRVTDTQYF.

This chain uses TRBV6-1 with TRBJ1-1, with D possibly TRBD1 on 5 matching bases. Germline CDR1 is MNHNS and CDR2 is SASEGT. Trimming pared 1 base from V and 0 bases from J, leaving 9 bases between. This CDR3 is built from 15 residues. The CDR3 DNA follows: TGTGCCAGCAGTGAAGTTCGGACACTGAACACTGAAGCTTTCTTT. Amino acids: CASSEVRTLNTEAFF.

This clonotype has a count of ten or more. The rearrangement links TRBV2 to TRBJ2-1, with D uncertain. This CDR3 spans 14 amino acids. Trimming shortened V by 6 bases and J by 0 bases, and 9 bases separated the two germline ends. The germline V gene has CDR1 SNHLY and CDR2 FYNNEI. This chain's CDR3 is CASSGLDSYNEQFF. The CDR3 DNA sequence: TGTGCCAGCAGCGGGCTAGACTCCTACAATGAGCAGTTCTTC.

V is TRBV20-1 and J is TRBJ1-2; tentatively, D is TRBD1 (5 bases). In germline, CDR1 is DFQATT, CDR2 SNEGSKA (reference sequence). V lost 6 bases to trimming and J lost 2 bases, with 13 bases between them. CDR3 length: 13 amino acids. CDR3 amino acids: CSARGRQNYGYTF. In DNA, the CDR3 is TGCAGTGCCCGGGGACGGCAGAACTATGGCTACACCTTC.

This chain uses TRBV13 with TRBJ2-6; 7 bases are shared with TRBD2. From germline, CDR1 is PRHDT and CDR2 FYEKMQ (reference sequence). Unmatched junction bases numbered 6, after V lost 1 base and J lost 0 bases. The CDR3 contains 18 residues. CDR3 protein: CASSLVGRADSGANVLTF. The CDR3 bases are TGTGCCAGCAGCTTAGTGGGGAGGGCCGACTCTGGGGCCAACGTCCTGACTTTC.

This clonotype turned up a few times. J is TRBJ1-4 and V is TRBV25-1; D might be TRBD1 (5 bases). Germline V gene sequence: CDR1 MGHDK, CDR2 SYGVNS. The CDR3 consists of 15 residues. The V end was cut by 1 base, the J end by 5 bases, with 11 bases between. The CDR3 DNA sequence: TGTGCCAGCAGTGAATGGGCAGGGAAAAATGAAAAACTGTTTTTT. Amino acid sequence: CASSEWAGKNEKLFF.

At least ten counts were recorded for this clonotype. V is TRBV10-3 and J is TRBJ2-7; D perhaps matches TRBD1 (6 bases). Per germline, CDR1 ENHRY and CDR2 SYGVKD. CDR3 length: 14 amino acids. Deletions cut 0 bases from V and 3 bases from J, with 9 bases between. CDR3 DNA: TGTGCCATCAGTGAGTCACAGGGAAGCTACGAGCAGTACTTC. Its protein is CAISESQGSYEQYF.

This clonotype was detected only a few times. The gene calls are TRBV19 and TRBJ1-4; the D is unclear. The length of the CDR3 is 11 residues. Germline V gives CDR1 LNHDA, CDR2 SQIVND (reference sequence). This CDR3 is CGTATNEKLFF. CDR3 nucleotide sequence: TGTGGGACCGCAACTAATGAAAAACTGTTTTTT.

This clonotype was counted ten times or more. V usage is TRBV3-1 and J usage is TRBJ2-1; D unclear. There are 16 residues in the CDR3. Trimming removed 4 bases from V and 0 bases from J, with 13 bases in between. Germline V gives CDR1 LGHDT, CDR2 YNNKEL (reference sequence). CDR3 sequence: CASSRTTGGSYNEQFF. The CDR3 DNA follows: TGTGCCAGCAGCCGAACGACCGGCGGCTCCTACAATGAGCAGTTCTTC.

This clonotype was recorded a few times. This chain joins TRBV10-3 and TRBJ2-7, with a possible D match to TRBD2 (6 bases). The CDR3 sequence is 14 residues long. Germline loops: CDR1 ENHRY, CDR2 SYGVKD. Trimming left V 4 bases short and J 0 bases short, with 10 bases between. Written as DNA, the CDR3 is TGTGCCATCAGTGGGACTACCCGCTCCTACGAGCAGTACTTC. Its protein is CAISGTTRSYEQYF.

This clonotype was seen at least ten times. CDR3 nucleotide sequence: TGTGCCAGCAGCTTAGTCGCCCGGGGGGGCGCGTATCCCTACGAGCAGTACTTC. Its translation is CASSLVARGGAYPYEQYF. The rearrangement uses TRBV11-1 and TRBJ2-7; the match to TRBD2 covers 8 bases. V was clipped by 1 base and J by 2 bases; unmatched bases: 13. Germline V gives CDR1 SGHAT, CDR2 FQDESV (reference sequence). The CDR3 has 18 residues.

This sequence joins TRBV27 and TRBJ2-7, with 8 bases fitting TRBD2. The length of the CDR3 is 15 residues. CDR1 and CDR2 from the germline V gene are MNHEY and SMNVEV (reference sequence). The ends lost 5 bases at V and 1 base at J; junction bases unmatched: 7. In nucleotides, the CDR3 is TGTGCCAGCAGTGAAGAAGCGGGAGATTCCTACGAGCAGTACTTC. The encoded protein is CASSEEAGDSYEQYF.

In its sample, this clonotype was seen a few times. The chain is built from TRBV15 and TRBJ2-3, with D uncertain. The CDR3 totals 13 residues. In germline, CDR1 is LNHNV, CDR2 YYDKDF (reference sequence). V was trimmed by 6 bases and J by 0 bases, leaving 7 bases between them. The CDR3, as DNA: TGTGCCACCAGAGAACAGAGCACAGATACGCAGTATTTT. This sequence encodes CATREQSTDTQYF. The complete variable domain, with remaining parts taken from reference TRBV15 and TRBJ2-3, reads DAMVIQNPRYQVTQFGKPVTLSCSQTLNHNVMYWYQQKSSQAPKLLFHYYDKDFNNEADTPDNFQSRRPNTSFCFLDIRSPGLGDTAMYLCATREQSTDTQYFGPGTRLTVL.

Comment on this clonotype: This may be a read error: a much more frequent sequence differs by one nucleotide. The CDR3 end shows no conserved phenylalanine or tryptophan, and so a read error is likely. The rearrangement joins TRBV7-8 to TRBJ1-1; TRBD1 is a possible D gene (5 bases). Trimming pared 5 bases from V and 6 bases from J, leaving 13 bases between. The germline gives CDR1 SGHVS, CDR2 FQNEAQ. CDR3 length equals 13 residues. The CDR3 spells CASSGRVFSEAFL. The DNA of the CDR3 is TGTGCCAGCAGCGGCAGGGTATTCTCTGAAGCTTTCCTT.